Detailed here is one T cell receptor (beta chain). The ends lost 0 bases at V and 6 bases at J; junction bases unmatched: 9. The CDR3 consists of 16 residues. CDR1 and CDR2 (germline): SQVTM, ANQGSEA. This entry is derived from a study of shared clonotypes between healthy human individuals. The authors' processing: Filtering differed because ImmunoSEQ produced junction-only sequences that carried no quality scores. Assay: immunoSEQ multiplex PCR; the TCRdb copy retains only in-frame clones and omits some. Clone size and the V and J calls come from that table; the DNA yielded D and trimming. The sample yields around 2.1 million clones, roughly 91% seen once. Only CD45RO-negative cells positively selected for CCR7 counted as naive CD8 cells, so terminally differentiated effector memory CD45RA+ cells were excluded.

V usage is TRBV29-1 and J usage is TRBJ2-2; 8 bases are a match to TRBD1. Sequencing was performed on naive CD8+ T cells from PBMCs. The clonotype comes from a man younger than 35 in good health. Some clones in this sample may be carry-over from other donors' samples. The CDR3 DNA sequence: TGCAGCGTTGAAGATCGACGGACAGGGTGGGCCGGGGAGCTGTTTTTT. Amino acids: CSVEDRRTGWAGELFF.